The clone carrying this T cell receptor (beta chain) has more than one count but fewer than ten. Its specificity is not known. Amplification of TCR beta CDR3 regions used RNA as the template. The study used the HTBI primer set for a first-round RT-PCR of the TCR CDR3. MiXCR, run by TCRdb on the multiplex PCR reads, gives a single entry per CDR3 protein. The data show 470,000 or so distinct CDR3 sequences, with less than 25% seen just once and more than 20% held by the top ten. Patients aged 18 to 65 had newly diagnosed hyperthyroidism of under 2 months' duration. The data stem from a study of T cells in Graves' hyperthyroidism and ophthalmopathy. Study outcomes and limitations: Median prediction lead before ophthalmopathy onset was around seven months with the model.

The V gene's germline CDR1 is KGHDR and CDR2 SFDVKD. Trimming took 3 bases from V and 5 from J; bases not matched to a gene: 2. The CDR3 is 13 residues long. The receptor was isolated from a man between 18 and 29 years old with Graves' hyperthyroidism. The genes are TRBV24-1 and TRBJ2-5, with 7 bases lining up with TRBD1. The sequenced sample was blood. The CDR3 loop reads CATSDPTGETQYF. The CDR3 nucleotides read TGTGCCACCAGTGATCCGACAGGGGAGACCCAGTACTTC.